The 14 T cell receptor beta chains listed next were all sequenced from one sample in a study of shared clonotypes between healthy human individuals. Measured with immunoSEQ multiplex PCR; TCRdb has only the in-frame clones, and not every one. The sample shows 1,500,000 or so clones, roughly 98.5% of them seen only once. The sequenced sample consisted of naive CD4+ T cells sorted from blood. Documented subset: CD45RA+ positively selected. The receptors here all came from a man aged 25 to 40 in good health.

This sequence joins TRBV19 and TRBJ2-2, with D perhaps matching TRBD1 (5 bases). The V gene's germline CDR1 is LNHDA and CDR2 SQIVND (reference sequence). This CDR3 comprises 15 residues. The V end was cut by 7 bases, the J end by 0 bases, with 12 bases between. CDR3 in DNA: TGTGCCAGTATCGACAGACGAGCGAACACCGGGGAGCTGTTTTTT. Protein: CASIDRRANTGELFF.

The DNA for the CDR3 is TGTGCCAGCTCCCGGGCGGGAAACGAGCAGTACTTC. It yields the protein CASSRAGNEQYF. V is TRBV18 and J is TRBJ2-7, with D perhaps TRBD2 (6 bases). The V end lost 6 bases, the J end lost 5 bases, and 11 bases lay between the germline ends. The length of the CDR3 is 12 residues. CDR1 is KGHSH and CDR2 is LQKENI in the germline V gene.

The genes are TRBV5-1 and TRBJ2-1, with 12 bases lining up with TRBD2. V was clipped by 4 bases and J by 5 bases; unmatched bases: 4. The CDR3 spans 15 residues. Germline assignment: CDR1 SGHRS and CDR2 YFSETQ. The CDR3 DNA reads TGCGCCAGCAGCCTACTAGCGGGAGGAGACAATGAGCAGTTCTTC. Translated, it gives CASSLLAGGDNEQFF.

The chain combines TRBV15 with TRBJ2-5; 9 nucleotides line up with TRBD1. This CDR3 is built from 15 residues. Germline loops: CDR1 LNHNV, CDR2 YYDKDF (reference sequence). J gave up 5 bases and V 3 bases, and 7 bases lay outside the gene matches. The CDR3 DNA sequence: TGTGCCACCAGCAGGAAGACAGGGGGTTCGGAGACCCAGTACTTC. Its translation is CATSRKTGGSETQYF.

The V call is TRBV18, the J call TRBJ2-2; tentatively, D is TRBD1 (6 bases). Between the trimmed V and J ends, which lost 4 bases and 4 bases, there was a span of 19 bases. In germline, CDR1 is KGHSH, CDR2 LQKENI. The CDR3 loop spans 17 amino acids. The CDR3 reads CASSLSGPRGGTGELFF. The CDR3 region has the DNA TGTGCCAGCTCACTCTCTGGACCTAGAGGGGGCACCGGGGAGCTGTTTTTT. Variable domain in full (rest from reference TRBV18 and TRBJ2-2): NAGVMQNPRHLVRRRGQEARLRCSPMKGHSHVYWYRQLPEEGLKFMVYLQKENIIDESGMPKERFSAEFPKEGPSILRIQQVVRGDSAAYFCASSLSGPRGGTGELFFGEGSRLTVL.

The gene calls are TRBV2 and TRBJ2-1; 10 nucleotides line up with TRBD2. The CDR3 spans 16 residues. Trimming removed 2 bases from V and 8 bases from J; junction bases left unmatched: 9. Germline CDR1 is SNHLY and CDR2 is FYNNEI. CDR3 residues: CASSESLAGLFYEQFF. DNA of the CDR3: TGTGCCAGCAGTGAATCACTAGCGGGACTTTTCTATGAGCAGTTCTTC.

The genes are TRBV28 and TRBJ1-5; TRBD1 agrees at 8 bases. The CDR3 is 15 amino acids. From germline, CDR1 is MDHEN and CDR2 SYDVKM. The ends lost 4 bases at V and 3 bases at J; junction bases unmatched: 5. The CDR3 DNA reads TGTGCCAGCAGTTACGGACAGGGTTACAATCAGCCCCAGCATTTT. Amino acid sequence: CASSYGQGYNQPQHF.

This chain connects TRBV4-2 to TRBJ2-1, with TRBD2 matching over 10 bases. The CDR3 is made up of 17 amino acids. Trimming took 0 bases from V and 2 from J; bases not matched to a gene: 4. Germline CDR1 reads LGHNA; CDR2 reads YNFKEQ. CDR3 nucleotides: TGTGCCAGCAGCCAAGAACTAGCGGGGACGCCCTACAATGAGCAGTTCTTC. Its protein is CASSQELAGTPYNEQFF.

The V call is TRBV25-1, the J call TRBJ2-1; TRBD2 is a possible D gene (6 bases). CDR3 size: 15 residues. Deletions cut 5 bases from V and 4 bases from J, with 15 bases between. Germline V gives CDR1 MGHDK, CDR2 SYGVNS. Here the CDR3 reads CASSKGGKTYNEQFF. In DNA, the CDR3 is TGTGCCAGCAGTAAAGGCGGGAAAACGTACAATGAGCAGTTCTTC.

V and J are TRBV6-1 and TRBJ1-5, with TRBD1 as a possible D gene (5 bases). Deletions cut 3 bases from V and 1 base from J, with 10 bases between. The CDR3 has 15 amino acids. The V gene's germline CDR1 is MNHNS and CDR2 SASEGT. The CDR3 DNA reads as TGTGCCAGCAGTGAGAGGGGCGCGAGCAATCAGCCCCAGCATTTT. Protein sequence: CASSERGASNQPQHF.

V usage is TRBV18 and J usage is TRBJ1-5; D remains unclear. V was cut by 3 bases and J by 9 bases, with 9 bases left in between. CDR3 length: 12 residues. Germline CDR1 and CDR2: KGHSH and LQKENI. This CDR3 reads CASSPPIGPQHF. The CDR3 nucleotides are TGTGCCAGCTCACCGCCCATTGGGCCCCAGCATTTT.

As for this clone: Other DNA sequences of this sample code for an identical CDR3. V is TRBV18 and J is TRBJ2-3; D ambiguous. V lost 3 bases and J lost 2, with 3 bases in between. Germline CDR1 reads KGHSH; CDR2 reads LQKENI. The CDR3 extends over 12 amino acids. The CDR3 loop is CASSPTTDTQYF. CDR3 bases: TGTGCCAGCTCACCTACCACAGATACGCAGTATTTT.

The V and J genes are TRBV10-2 and TRBJ2-1; 12 nucleotides match TRBD2. The CDR3 is 15 amino acids. V trimming: 8 bases; J trimming: 5 bases; junction bases outside the gene matches: 7. Germline V gene data show CDR1 as WSHSY and CDR2 as SAAADI. The CDR3 region has the DNA TGCGCCAGCGGCCCGACTAGCGGGAGAGACAATGAGCAGTTCTTC. Amino acids: CASGPTSGRDNEQFF.

This sequence joins TRBV4-2 and TRBJ1-5, with D hard to call. Trimming took off 6 bases at V and 2 bases at J, with 8 bases between the two ends. Germline CDR1 is LGHNA and CDR2 is YNFKEQ. The CDR3 sequence is 13 residues long. The CDR3 DNA is TGTGCCAGCAGTTCGTCAGGCAATCAGCCCCAGCATTTT. It yields the protein CASSSSGNQPQHF.